Sequencing of this TCR beta chain was carried out in a study of blood T cell repertoires in COVID-19. Study-level information: Collection of acute and convalescent COVID-19 samples took place in the United States, Italy and Spain. Nucleic acid was either cDNA or gDNA, and it came from T cells, B-cell-depleted T cells, or PBMCs.

Sequencing was performed with immunoSEQ multiplex PCR; in TCRdb, only in-frame clones are kept and a portion is missing. The sample has about 140,000 clones, 84% seen once; the top ten hold 8.8%. V was pared by 4 bases and J by 0 bases, with 7 bases of the junction left unmatched. Per germline, CDR1 SGHRS and CDR2 YFSETQ. The CDR3 sequence is 16 residues long. The sample was peripheral blood. The chain carries TRBV5-1 and TRBJ2-3; 8 positions match TRBD2. The TCR comes from a woman of 80 years or more in a cohort sampled during active or convalescent COVID-19. CDR3 in amino acids: CASSRTSGSSTDTQYF. The CDR3 DNA reads as TGCGCCAGCAGCCGAACTAGCGGATCTAGCACAGATACGCAGTATTTT.